Below, 11 T cell receptor beta chains from the same sample are listed, as sequenced in a study of cytomegalovirus exposure and HLA in healthy donors. It was with 60 Vbeta and 13 Jbeta primers that the PCR ran. The assay was immunoSEQ multiplex PCR, and TCRdb's table has in-frame clones only and misses some. Recorded for this sample: around 140,000 clones. The specimen sequenced was PBMCs. The receptors shown here come from a woman in her forties in good health and CMV-seropositive.

The genes are TRBV15 and TRBJ2-2; 8 nucleotides match TRBD2. This CDR3 spans 19 amino acids. The germline V gene encodes CDR1 LNHNV and CDR2 YYDKDF (reference sequence). The J segment lost 6 bases and the V segment lost 4 bases, leaving 19 bases of the junction unmatched. The CDR3 loop is CATSTELGGRNIAAGELFF. As DNA, the CDR3 is TGTGCCACCAGCACTGAACTAGGCGGGAGGAATATAGCAGCCGGGGAGCTGTTTTTT. The variable domain in full, completed from reference TRBV15 and TRBJ2-2, reads DAMVIQNPRYQVTQFGKPVTLSCSQTLNHNVMYWYQQKSSQAPKLLFHYYDKDFNNEADTPDNFQSRRPNTSFCFLDIRSPGLGDTAMYLCATSTELGGRNIAAGELFFGEGSRLTVL.

The rearrangement joins TRBV6-5 to TRBJ2-7; TRBD2 is a possible D gene (6 bases). The V end lost 6 bases, the J end lost 5 bases, and 20 bases lay between the germline ends. CDR1 is MNHEY and CDR2 is SVGAGI in the germline V gene. This CDR3 contains 15 residues. The CDR3 DNA is TGTGCCAGCAGCCCACCGGGGGACTTAGAACACGAGCAGTACTTC. Its protein product is CASSPPGDLEHEQYF.

The chain links TRBV27 to TRBJ2-5, with D perhaps TRBD1 (6 bases). V lost 5 bases and J 5 bases, leaving 12 bases between the germline ends. CDR1 and CDR2 (germline): MNHEY, SMNVEV (reference sequence). CDR3 length: 13 residues. CDR3 bases: TGTGCCAGCAGTCAGCAGGGGCCGGAGACCCAGTACTTC. Translating gives CASSQQGPETQYF.

The gene calls are TRBV10-3 and TRBJ1-2; D remains unclear. Germline V gene data show CDR1 as ENHRY and CDR2 as SYGVKD. The CDR3 totals 18 residues. V gave up 0 bases and J gave up 1 base, with 18 bases separating them. The CDR3 region is CAISESPPGLLINYGYTF. DNA for the CDR3: TGTGCCATCAGTGAGTCTCCCCCCGGCCTACTAATTAACTATGGCTACACCTTC.

The chain carries TRBV19 and TRBJ2-5; D is perhaps TRBD2 (6 bases). The CDR3 extends over 13 amino acids. V was cut by 5 bases and J by 5 bases, with 12 bases left in between. Germline CDR1 is LNHDA and CDR2 is SQIVND (reference sequence). The CDR3 here is CASSGGPGETQYF. The CDR3 nucleotides are TGTGCCAGTAGTGGAGGGCCGGGGGAGACCCAGTACTTC.

This chain connects TRBV7-9 to TRBJ2-7, with unresolved D. CDR3 length: 12 amino acids. Looked up from germline, CDR1 is SEHNR and CDR2 is FQNEAQ (reference sequence). V was trimmed by 5 bases and J by 0 bases, leaving 5 bases between them. The CDR3 sequence: CASSGLSYEQYF. The CDR3 region has the DNA TGTGCCAGCAGCGGCCTCTCCTACGAGCAGTACTTC.

J is TRBJ2-1 and V is TRBV5-1; 12 bases map to TRBD2. The V and J ends lost 3 bases and 2 bases, in that order; junction bases with no gene match: 6. Germline V lookup: CDR1 SGHRS, CDR2 YFSETQ. The CDR3 is made up of 17 amino acids. The CDR3 DNA follows: TGCGCCAGCAGCTCCCCTCTAGCGGGAGGGACCTACAATGAGCAGTTCTTC. Translated, it gives CASSSPLAGGTYNEQFF.

The J gene is TRBJ2-3, the V gene TRBV5-5; tentative D call: TRBD2 (6 bases). Germline loops: CDR1 SGHKS, CDR2 YYEKEE (reference sequence). This CDR3 is 16 amino acids long. V lost 0 bases and J lost 4, with 15 bases in between. The CDR3 sequence: CASSLGAGRRADTQYF. The CDR3 DNA is TGTGCCAGCAGCTTGGGAGCAGGGAGGAGGGCAGATACGCAGTATTTT. Drawing the rest from reference TRBV5-5 and TRBJ2-3, the complete variable domain is DAGVTQSPTHLIKTRGQQVTLRCSPISGHKSVSWYQQVLGQGPQFIFQYYEKEERGRGNFPDRFSARQFPNYSSELNVNALLLGDSALYLCASSLGAGRRADTQYFGPGTRLTVL.

The chain links TRBV11-2 to TRBJ2-5; TRBD2 agrees at 15 bases. The CDR3 is made up of 16 amino acids. Germline CDR1 and CDR2: SGHAT and FQNNGV. Trimming removed 4 bases from V and 11 bases from J; junction bases left unmatched: 11. This CDR3 reads CASSSQGLAGGSEQYF. Written as DNA, the CDR3 is TGTGCCAGCAGCTCCCAGGGACTAGCGGGAGGAAGTGAGCAGTACTTC.

Here the CDR3 reads CASSPLGRAGEQYF. DNA for the CDR3: TGTGCCAGCAGCCCCCTGGGAAGGGCGGGCGAGCAGTACTTC. The V gene is TRBV11-2, the J gene TRBJ2-7, with TRBD2 as a possible D gene (5 bases). The germline gives CDR1 SGHAT, CDR2 FQNNGV. Trimming removed 5 bases at V and 6 bases at J, with 17 bases between. The CDR3 has 14 amino acids.

The chain uses TRBV28 and TRBJ1-6; possibly TRBD1 for D (6 bases). Germline V CDR1 and CDR2: MDHEN, SYDVKM. V gave up 6 bases and J gave up 10 bases, with 13 bases separating them. The CDR3 has 13 residues. The CDR3 DNA sequence: TGTGCCAGCAGCTCAGGGGTACGGTCACCCCTCCACTTT. Its translation: CASSSGVRSPLHF.